The rows below give T cell receptor beta chains drawn from one sample of a study of cytomegalovirus exposure and HLA in healthy donors. Sequencing used immunoSEQ multiplex PCR; TCRdb keeps in-frame clones, though not all of them. The table has 95,000 to 150,000 clones, 70% to 85% seen once. Sequences were obtained from PBMCs. The receptors come from a human donor in good health. CDR3s include the opening cysteine and the closing phenylalanine or tryptophan. Each record gives: D gene, clone size, J gene, V gene, CDR3 protein, CDR3 DNA. D genes are given only for firm matches. Only part of the rows carry a size: once, few, many, or a class if the clone is expanded.

d_call: TRBD1; clone_size: -; j_call: TRBJ1-6; v_call: TRBV5-4; cdr3_aa: CASSSATGSSNSPLHF; cdr3_nt: TGTGCCAGCAGCTCAGCGACAGGGAGTTCGAATTCACCCCTCCACTTT
d_call: -; clone_size: few; j_call: TRBJ2-1; v_call: TRBV7-2; cdr3_aa: CASSTIISSNEQFF; cdr3_nt: TGTGCCAGCAGCACAATAATATCTAGCAATGAGCAGTTCTTC
d_call: -; clone_size: once; j_call: TRBJ2-7; v_call: TRBV27; cdr3_aa: CASSLLPVYEQYF; cdr3_nt: TGTGCCAGCAGTTTATTGCCAGTCTACGAGCAGTACTTC
d_call: -; clone_size: -; j_call: TRBJ1-2; v_call: TRBV5-1; cdr3_aa: CASSLVGEANYGYTF; cdr3_nt: TGCGCCAGCAGCTTGGTAGGGGAAGCTAACTATGGCTACACCTTC
d_call: TRBD2; clone_size: -; j_call: TRBJ2-1; v_call: TRBV5-1; cdr3_aa: CASSNLAGVANEQFF; cdr3_nt: TGCGCCAGCAGCAATCTAGCGGGGGTCGCTAATGAGCAGTTCTTC
d_call: TRBD1; clone_size: -; j_call: TRBJ1-5; v_call: TRBV7-9; cdr3_aa: CASSTGQGASQPQHF; cdr3_nt: TGTGCCAGCAGCACCGGACAGGGGGCTAGTCAGCCCCAGCATTTT
d_call: -; clone_size: -; j_call: TRBJ2-7; v_call: TRBV18; cdr3_aa: CASSPEGRGSYEQYF; cdr3_nt: TGTGCCAGCTCACCAGAGGGCAGGGGATCCTACGAGCAGTACTTC
d_call: TRBD2; clone_size: -; j_call: TRBJ2-7; v_call: TRBV4-2; cdr3_aa: CASSQGMDYLGGYEQYF; cdr3_nt: TGTGCCAGCAGCCAAGGCATGGACTACTTGGGAGGGTACGAGCAGTACTTC
d_call: -; clone_size: -; j_call: TRBJ2-7; v_call: TRBV13; cdr3_aa: CASSLGGAYTEQYF; cdr3_nt: TGTGCCAGCAGCTTAGGGGGGGCATACACCGAGCAGTACTTC
d_call: TRBD2; clone_size: -; j_call: TRBJ2-7; v_call: TRBV4-1; cdr3_aa: CASSQARAGVFYEQYF; cdr3_nt: TGCGCCAGCAGCCAAGCTCGCGCGGGAGTGTTCTACGAGCAGTACTTC
d_call: -; clone_size: few; j_call: TRBJ2-7; v_call: TRBV6-1; cdr3_aa: CATESRLSYEQYF; cdr3_nt: TGTGCCACCGAGAGCAGGTTATCCTACGAGCAGTACTTC